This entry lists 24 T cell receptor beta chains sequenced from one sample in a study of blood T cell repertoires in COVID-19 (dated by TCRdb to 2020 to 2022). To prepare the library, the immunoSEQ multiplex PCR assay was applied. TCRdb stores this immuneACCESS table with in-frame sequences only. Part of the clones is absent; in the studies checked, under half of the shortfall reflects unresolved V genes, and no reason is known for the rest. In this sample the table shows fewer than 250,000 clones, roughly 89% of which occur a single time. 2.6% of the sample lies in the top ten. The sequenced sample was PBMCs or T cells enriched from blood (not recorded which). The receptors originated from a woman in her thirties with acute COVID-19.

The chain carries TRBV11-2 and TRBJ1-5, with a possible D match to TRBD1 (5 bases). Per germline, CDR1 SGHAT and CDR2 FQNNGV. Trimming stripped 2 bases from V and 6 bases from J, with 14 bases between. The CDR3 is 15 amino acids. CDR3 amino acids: CASSLYGGGGQPQHF. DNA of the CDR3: TGTGCCAGCAGCTTATACGGCGGGGGGGGTCAGCCCCAGCATTTT. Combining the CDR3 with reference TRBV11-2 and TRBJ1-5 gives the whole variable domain EAGVAQSPRYKIIEKRQSVAFWCNPISGHATLYWYQQILGQGPKLLIQFQNNGVVDDSQLPKDRFSAERLKGVDSTLKIQPAKLEDSAVYLCASSLYGGGGQPQHFGDGTRLSIL.

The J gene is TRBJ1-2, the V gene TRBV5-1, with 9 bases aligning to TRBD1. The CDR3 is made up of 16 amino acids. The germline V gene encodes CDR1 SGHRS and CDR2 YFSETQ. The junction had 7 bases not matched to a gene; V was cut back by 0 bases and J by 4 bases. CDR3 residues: CASSLGDREALYGYTF. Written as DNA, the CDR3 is TGCGCCAGCAGCTTGGGGGACAGGGAAGCACTCTATGGCTACACCTTC.

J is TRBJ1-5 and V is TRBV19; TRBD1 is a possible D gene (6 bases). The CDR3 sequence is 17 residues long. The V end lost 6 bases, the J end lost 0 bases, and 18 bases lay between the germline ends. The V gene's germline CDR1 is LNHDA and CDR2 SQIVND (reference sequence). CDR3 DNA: TGTGCCAGTAGGACCCTCACACCGGACAGTAGCAATCAGCCCCAGCATTTT. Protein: CASRTLTPDSSNQPQHF. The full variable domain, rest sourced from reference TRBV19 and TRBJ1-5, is DGGITQSPKYLFRKEGQNVTLSCEQNLNHDAMYWYRQDPGQGLRLIYYSQIVNDFQKGDIAEGYSVSREKKESFPLTVTSAQKNPTAFYLCASRTLTPDSSNQPQHFGDGTRLSIL.

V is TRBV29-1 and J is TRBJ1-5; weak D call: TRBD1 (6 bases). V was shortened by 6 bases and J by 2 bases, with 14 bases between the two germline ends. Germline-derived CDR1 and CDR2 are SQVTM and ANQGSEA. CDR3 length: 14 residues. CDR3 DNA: TGCAGCGTCCGTCAGGGGACGGGCAATCAGCCCCAGCATTTT. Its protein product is CSVRQGTGNQPQHF.

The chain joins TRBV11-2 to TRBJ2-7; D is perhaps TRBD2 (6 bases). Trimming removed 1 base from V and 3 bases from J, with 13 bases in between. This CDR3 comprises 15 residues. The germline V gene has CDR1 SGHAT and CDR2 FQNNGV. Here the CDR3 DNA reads TGTGCCAGCAGCTTAGTGGAGGGGATGAACTACGAGCAGTACTTC. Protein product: CASSLVEGMNYEQYF.

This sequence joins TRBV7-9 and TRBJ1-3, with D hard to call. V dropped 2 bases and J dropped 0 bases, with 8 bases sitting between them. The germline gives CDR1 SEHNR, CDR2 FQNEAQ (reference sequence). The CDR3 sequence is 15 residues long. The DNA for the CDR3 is TGTGCCAGCAGCTTAACCCTGAGCTCTGGAAACACCATATATTTT. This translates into CASSLTLSSGNTIYF.

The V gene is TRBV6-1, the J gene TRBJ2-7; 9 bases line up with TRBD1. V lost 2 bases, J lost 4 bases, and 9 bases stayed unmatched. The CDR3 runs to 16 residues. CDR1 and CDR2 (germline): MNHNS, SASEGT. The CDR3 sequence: CASSEYGVGQGYEQYF. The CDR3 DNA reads TGTGCCAGCAGTGAATACGGAGTGGGACAGGGATACGAGCAGTACTTC.

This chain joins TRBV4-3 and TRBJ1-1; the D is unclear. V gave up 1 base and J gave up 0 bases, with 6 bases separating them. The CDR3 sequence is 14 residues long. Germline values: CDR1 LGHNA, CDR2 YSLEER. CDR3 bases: TGCGCCAGCAGCCAAGCATACATGAACACTGAAGCTTTCTTT. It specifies CASSQAYMNTEAFF.

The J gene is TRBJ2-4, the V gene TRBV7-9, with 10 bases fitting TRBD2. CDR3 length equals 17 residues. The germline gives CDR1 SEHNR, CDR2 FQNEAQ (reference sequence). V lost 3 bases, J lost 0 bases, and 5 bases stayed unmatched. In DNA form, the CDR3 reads TGTGCCAGCAGCTTGGTTAGCGGGGGGCTAGCCAAAAACATTCAGTACTTC. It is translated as CASSLVSGGLAKNIQYF.

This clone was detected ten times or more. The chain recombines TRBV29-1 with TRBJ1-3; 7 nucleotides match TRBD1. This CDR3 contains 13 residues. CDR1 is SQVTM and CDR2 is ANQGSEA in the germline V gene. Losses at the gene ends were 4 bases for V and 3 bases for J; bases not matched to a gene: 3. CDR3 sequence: CSVVRTGGNTIYF. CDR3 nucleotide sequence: TGCAGCGTTGTTAGGACAGGTGGAAACACCATATATTTT.

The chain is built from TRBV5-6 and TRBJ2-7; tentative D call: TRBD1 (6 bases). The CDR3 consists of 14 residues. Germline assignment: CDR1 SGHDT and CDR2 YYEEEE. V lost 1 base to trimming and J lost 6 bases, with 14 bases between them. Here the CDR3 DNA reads TGTGCCAGCAGCTTGCTTCGGACAGCCGGCGAGCAGTACTTC. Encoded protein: CASSLLRTAGEQYF.

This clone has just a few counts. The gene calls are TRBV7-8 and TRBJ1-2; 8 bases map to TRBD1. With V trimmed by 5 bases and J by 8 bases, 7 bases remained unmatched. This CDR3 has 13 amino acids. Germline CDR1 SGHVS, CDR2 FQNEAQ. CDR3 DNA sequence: TGTGCCAGCAGCGGGGGGACAGGCCGGGGCTACACCTTC. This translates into CASSGGTGRGYTF.

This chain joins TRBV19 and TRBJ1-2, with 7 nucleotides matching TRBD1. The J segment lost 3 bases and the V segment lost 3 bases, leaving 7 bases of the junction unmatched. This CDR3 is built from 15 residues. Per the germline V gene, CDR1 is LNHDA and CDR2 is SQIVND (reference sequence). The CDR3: CASSIFYRGDYGYTF. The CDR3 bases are TGTGCCAGTAGTATCTTCTACAGGGGCGACTATGGCTACACCTTC.

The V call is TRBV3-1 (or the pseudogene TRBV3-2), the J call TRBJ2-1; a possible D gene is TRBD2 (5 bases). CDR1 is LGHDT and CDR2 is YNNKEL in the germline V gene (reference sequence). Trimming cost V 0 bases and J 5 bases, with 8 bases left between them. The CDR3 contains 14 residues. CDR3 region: CASSQDFGNNEQFF. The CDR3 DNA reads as TGTGCCAGCAGCCAAGATTTCGGGAACAATGAGCAGTTCTTC.

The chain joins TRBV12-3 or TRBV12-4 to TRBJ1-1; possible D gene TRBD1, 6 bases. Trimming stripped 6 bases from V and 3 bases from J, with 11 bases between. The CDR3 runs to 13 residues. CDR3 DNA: TGTGCCAGCAGGTTCTCAGGGGACACTGAAGCTTTCTTT. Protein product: CASRFSGDTEAFF.

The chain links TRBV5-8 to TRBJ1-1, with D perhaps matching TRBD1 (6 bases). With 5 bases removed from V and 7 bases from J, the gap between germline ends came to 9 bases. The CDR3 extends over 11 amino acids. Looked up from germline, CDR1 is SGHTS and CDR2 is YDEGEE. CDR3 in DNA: TGTGCCAGCAGGAGGACAGATGAAGCTTTCTTT. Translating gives CASRRTDEAFF. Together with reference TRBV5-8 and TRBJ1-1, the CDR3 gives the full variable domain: EAGVTQSPTHLIKTRGQQATLRCSPISGHTSVYWYQQALGLGLQFLLWYDEGEERNRGNFPPRFSGRQFPNYSSELNVNALELEDSALYLCASRRTDEAFFGQGTRLTVV.

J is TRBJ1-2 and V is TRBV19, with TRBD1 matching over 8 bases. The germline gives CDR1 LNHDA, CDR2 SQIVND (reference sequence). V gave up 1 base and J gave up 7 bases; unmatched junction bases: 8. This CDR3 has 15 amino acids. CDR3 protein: CASSIGHQGAVGYTF. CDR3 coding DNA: TGTGCCAGTAGTATAGGTCACCAGGGGGCTGTTGGCTACACCTTC.

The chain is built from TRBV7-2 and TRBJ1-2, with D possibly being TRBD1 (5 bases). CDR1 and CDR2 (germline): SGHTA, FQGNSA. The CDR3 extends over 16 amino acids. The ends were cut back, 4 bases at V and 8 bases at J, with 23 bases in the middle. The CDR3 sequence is CASSSGPGLGMRGYTF. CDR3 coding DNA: TGTGCCAGCAGCTCCGGCCCGGGACTGGGTATGCGGGGCTACACCTTC.

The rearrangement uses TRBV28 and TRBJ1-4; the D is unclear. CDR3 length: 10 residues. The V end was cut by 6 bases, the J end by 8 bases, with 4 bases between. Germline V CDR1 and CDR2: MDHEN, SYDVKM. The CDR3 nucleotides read TGTGCCAGCAGGTCGGAAAAACTGTTTTTT. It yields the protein CASRSEKLFF.

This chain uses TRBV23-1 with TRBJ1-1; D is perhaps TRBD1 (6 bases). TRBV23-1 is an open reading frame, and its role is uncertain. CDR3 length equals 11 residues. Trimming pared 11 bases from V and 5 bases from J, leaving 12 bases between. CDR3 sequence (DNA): TGCGCCGGTTTACAGGGAACTGAAGCTTTCTTT. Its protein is CAGLQGTEAFF.

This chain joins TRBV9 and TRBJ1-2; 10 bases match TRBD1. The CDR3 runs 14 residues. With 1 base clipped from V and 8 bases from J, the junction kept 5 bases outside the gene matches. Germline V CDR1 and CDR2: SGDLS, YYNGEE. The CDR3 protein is CASSVTGTGEGYTF. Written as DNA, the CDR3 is TGTGCCAGCAGCGTAACGGGGACAGGGGAAGGCTACACCTTC.

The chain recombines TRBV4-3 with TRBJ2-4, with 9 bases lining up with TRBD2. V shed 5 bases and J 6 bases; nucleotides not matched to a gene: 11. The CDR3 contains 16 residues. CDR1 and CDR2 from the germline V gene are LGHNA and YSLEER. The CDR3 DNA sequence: TGCGCCAGCAGCTCTACCGTAGCGGGGGAAGGAAACATTCAGTACTTC. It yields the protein CASSSTVAGEGNIQYF.

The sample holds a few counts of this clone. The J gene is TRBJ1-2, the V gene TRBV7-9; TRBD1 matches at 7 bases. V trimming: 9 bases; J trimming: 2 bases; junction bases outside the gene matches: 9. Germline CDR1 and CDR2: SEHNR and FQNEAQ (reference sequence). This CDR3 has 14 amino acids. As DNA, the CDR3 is TGTGCCAGAGACGCTTTACAGGGGAACTATGGCTACACCTTC. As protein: CARDALQGNYGYTF. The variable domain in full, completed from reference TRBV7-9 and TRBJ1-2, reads DTGVSQNPRHKITKRGQNVTFRCDPISEHNRLYWYRQTLGQGPEFLTYFQNEAQLEKSRLLSDRFSAERPKGSFSTLEIQRTEQGDSAMYLCARDALQGNYGYTFGSGTRLTVV.

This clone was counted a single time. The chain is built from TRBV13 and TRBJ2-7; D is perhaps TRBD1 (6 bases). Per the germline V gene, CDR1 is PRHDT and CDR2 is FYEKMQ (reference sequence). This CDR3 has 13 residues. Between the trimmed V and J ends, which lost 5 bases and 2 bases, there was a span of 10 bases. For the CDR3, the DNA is TGTGCCAGCAGCGTGGGACATACCTACGAGCAGTACTTC. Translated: CASSVGHTYEQYF.